These T cell receptor beta chains were read from a single sample in a study of shared clonotypes between healthy human individuals. Sequenced by immunoSEQ multiplex PCR; TCRdb stores in-frame clones only, minus some. The data show about 1.1 million clones, 70% to 85% seen once. Input material: memory CD4+ T cells from PBMCs. Source of these receptors: a man younger than 35 in good health. Some clones in this sample may be carry-over from other donors' samples. CDR3s include the opening cysteine and the closing phenylalanine or tryptophan. The order of the fields is V gene, J gene, D gene, clone size, CDR3 protein, CDR3 DNA. D genes are given only for firm matches. Some rows have no size entry. The others give once, few or many, or a class for an expanded clone.

V gene: TRBV7-9
J gene: TRBJ2-5
D gene: -
clone size: -
CDR3 protein: CAWGTQPQETQYF
CDR3 DNA: TGTGCCTGGGGCACCCAGCCCCAAGAGACCCAGTACTTC

V gene: TRBV2
J gene: TRBJ1-2
D gene: TRBD1
clone size: -
CDR3 protein: CASSERTGGVRGYTF
CDR3 DNA: TGTGCCAGCAGTGAGAGGACAGGGGGGGTGAGAGGCTACACCTTC

V gene: TRBV30
J gene: TRBJ2-2
D gene: -
clone size: once
CDR3 protein: CALGLPNTGELFF
CDR3 DNA: TGTGCCTTGGGACTGCCGAACACCGGGGAGCTGTTTTTT

V gene: TRBV10-2
J gene: TRBJ2-7
D gene: TRBD1
clone size: -
CDR3 protein: CASRPTRPGQPQLRYEQYF
CDR3 DNA: TGCGCCAGTCGGCCCACCCGTCCGGGACAGCCTCAACTGAGATACGAGCAGTACTTC

V gene: TRBV9
J gene: TRBJ2-5
D gene: TRBD2
clone size: -
CDR3 protein: CASSAGDGRARETQYF
CDR3 DNA: TGTGCCAGCAGCGCGGGGGACGGGAGGGCCCGAGAGACCCAGTACTTC

V gene: TRBV30
J gene: TRBJ2-7
D gene: -
clone size: -
CDR3 protein: CAWMSLVGRQYF
CDR3 DNA: TGTGCCTGGATGTCCCTGGTGGGTAGGCAGTACTTC

V gene: TRBV25-1
J gene: TRBJ1-2
D gene: -
clone size: -
CDR3 protein: CASSEYSNQGRNYGYTF
CDR3 DNA: TGTGCCAGCAGTGAATATTCGAACCAGGGGAGGAACTATGGCTACACCTTC

V gene: TRBV5-1
J gene: TRBJ2-3
D gene: -
clone size: few
CDR3 protein: CASSGQGADTQYF
CDR3 DNA: TGCGCCAGCAGCGGGCAAGGCGCAGATACGCAGTATTTT

V gene: TRBV19
J gene: TRBJ1-2
D gene: -
clone size: few
CDR3 protein: CASTRGSYGYTF
CDR3 DNA: TGTGCCAGTACCAGGGGTTCCTATGGCTACACCTTC

V gene: TRBV29-1
J gene: TRBJ2-7
D gene: TRBD2
clone size: -
CDR3 protein: CSVVGLHNYEQYF
CDR3 DNA: TGCAGCGTTGTGGGACTACACAACTACGAGCAGTACTTC

V gene: TRBV6-5
J gene: TRBJ2-7
D gene: TRBD2
clone size: -
CDR3 protein: CASRVIAGNTGEQYF
CDR3 DNA: TGTGCCAGCAGGGTAATAGCGGGAAACACGGGCGAGCAGTACTTC

V gene: TRBV4-1
J gene: TRBJ1-1
D gene: -
clone size: once
CDR3 protein: CASSPGGNTEAFF
CDR3 DNA: TGCGCCAGCAGCCCCGGGGGGAACACTGAAGCTTTCTTT

V gene: TRBV14
J gene: TRBJ1-4
D gene: -
clone size: -
CDR3 protein: CASSLINGKLFF
CDR3 DNA: TGTGCCAGCAGCCTGATTAATGGAAAACTGTTTTTT

V gene: TRBV28
J gene: TRBJ1-2
D gene: TRBD1
clone size: -
CDR3 protein: CASSYGTGGYYGYTF
CDR3 DNA: TGTGCCAGCAGTTATGGGACAGGGGGCTACTATGGCTACACCTTC

V gene: TRBV15
J gene: TRBJ2-1
D gene: -
clone size: few
CDR3 protein: CATSRDLAENEQFF
CDR3 DNA: TGTGCCACCAGCAGAGATCTAGCCGAAAATGAGCAGTTCTTC

V gene: TRBV7-2
J gene: TRBJ1-5
D gene: -
clone size: -
CDR3 protein: CASSLGGTFSNQPQHF
CDR3 DNA: TGTGCCAGCAGCTTAGGGGGGACATTTAGCAATCAGCCCCAGCATTTT

V gene: TRBV11-3
J gene: TRBJ2-7
D gene: -
clone size: -
CDR3 protein: CASSQSGDSYEQYF
CDR3 DNA: TGTGCCAGCAGCCAATCAGGAGACTCCTACGAGCAGTACTTC

V gene: TRBV6-5
J gene: TRBJ2-1
D gene: -
clone size: -
CDR3 protein: CASQVGPHNEQFF
CDR3 DNA: TGTGCCAGTCAAGTGGGACCACACAATGAGCAGTTCTTC

V gene: TRBV7-2
J gene: TRBJ1-1
D gene: -
clone size: once
CDR3 protein: CASSFSSTVNTEAFF
CDR3 DNA: TGTGCCAGCAGCTTTAGTTCCACCGTGAACACTGAAGCTTTCTTT

V gene: TRBV18
J gene: TRBJ1-4
D gene: -
clone size: once
CDR3 protein: CASSPQSSSEKLFF
CDR3 DNA: TGTGCCAGCTCCCCCCAATCAAGCTCTGAAAAACTGTTTTTT

V gene: TRBV2
J gene: TRBJ1-1
D gene: -
clone size: -
CDR3 protein: CASRGPRGRLEAFF
CDR3 DNA: TGTGCCAGCAGAGGACCGCGGGGGCGCCTCGAAGCTTTCTTT

V gene: TRBV5-5
J gene: TRBJ1-2
D gene: -
clone size: -
CDR3 protein: CASSLTFGYTF
CDR3 DNA: TGTGCCAGCAGCTTGACTTTTGGCTACACCTTC

V gene: TRBV15
J gene: TRBJ2-5
D gene: -
clone size: -
CDR3 protein: CATSRDLFVRQETQYF
CDR3 DNA: TGTGCCACCAGCAGAGATCTTTTTGTGCGTCAAGAGACCCAGTACTTC

V gene: TRBV19
J gene: TRBJ1-2
D gene: -
clone size: -
CDR3 protein: CASIGGNYGYTF
CDR3 DNA: TGTGCCAGTATTGGGGGCAACTATGGCTACACCTTC

V gene: TRBV2
J gene: TRBJ2-5
D gene: -
clone size: -
CDR3 protein: CASRAQETQYF
CDR3 DNA: TGTGCCAGCAGGGCCCAAGAGACCCAGTACTTC

V gene: TRBV5-1
J gene: TRBJ2-7
D gene: TRBD2
clone size: -
CDR3 protein: CASSPGGLGYEQYF
CDR3 DNA: TGCGCCAGCAGCCCCGGAGGACTAGGCTACGAGCAGTACTTC

V gene: TRBV7-6
J gene: TRBJ1-1
D gene: -
clone size: -
CDR3 protein: CASSSGLPRLQNTEAFF
CDR3 DNA: TGTGCCAGCAGCTCCGGCCTCCCCAGGCTGCAGAACACTGAAGCTTTCTTT

V gene: TRBV4-1
J gene: TRBJ1-5
D gene: TRBD1
clone size: -
CDR3 protein: CASSPSDRGRGQPQHF
CDR3 DNA: TGCGCCAGCAGCCCTTCGGACAGGGGGCGCGGTCAGCCCCAGCATTTT

V gene: TRBV28
J gene: TRBJ2-3
D gene: TRBD1
clone size: -
CDR3 protein: CASSLGQGWDKDTQYF
CDR3 DNA: TGTGCCAGCAGTTTAGGACAGGGATGGGACAAAGATACGCAGTATTTT

V gene: TRBV27
J gene: TRBJ2-7
D gene: TRBD2
clone size: once
CDR3 protein: CASSYKRGLIYEQYF
CDR3 DNA: TGTGCCAGCAGTTATAAGCGGGGACTGATTTACGAGCAGTACTTC

V gene: TRBV18
J gene: TRBJ2-7
D gene: TRBD1
clone size: -
CDR3 protein: CASSEGIRDRDHEQYF
CDR3 DNA: TGTGCCAGCTCTGAGGGAATCCGGGACAGGGACCACGAGCAGTACTTC

V gene: TRBV7-6
J gene: TRBJ1-5
D gene: -
clone size: -
CDR3 protein: CASSLAEGVNQPQHF
CDR3 DNA: TGTGCCAGCAGCTTAGCGGAGGGGGTCAATCAGCCCCAGCATTTT

V gene: TRBV18
J gene: TRBJ2-6
D gene: -
clone size: -
CDR3 protein: CASSPSQDFLEVLTF
CDR3 DNA: TGTGCCAGCTCACCGTCGCAGGACTTTTTAGAAGTCCTGACTTTC

V gene: TRBV5-4
J gene: TRBJ1-1
D gene: -
clone size: -
CDR3 protein: CASSLGQGGFTEAFF
CDR3 DNA: TGTGCCAGCAGCTTGGGTCAGGGTGGGTTCACTGAAGCTTTCTTT

V gene: TRBV2
J gene: TRBJ2-6
D gene: -
clone size: -
CDR3 protein: CASSPTASGANVLTF
CDR3 DNA: TGTGCCAGCAGCCCTACAGCCTCTGGGGCCAACGTCCTGACTTTC

V gene: TRBV5-1
J gene: TRBJ1-2
D gene: -
clone size: few
CDR3 protein: CASSLTTSINYGYTF
CDR3 DNA: TGCGCCAGCAGCTTGACCACGTCGATAAACTATGGCTACACCTTC

V gene: TRBV28
J gene: TRBJ2-3
D gene: -
clone size: once
CDR3 protein: CASSQTADTQYF
CDR3 DNA: TGTGCCAGCAGCCAGACAGCAGATACGCAGTATTTT

V gene: TRBV6-6
J gene: TRBJ2-4
D gene: -
clone size: once
CDR3 protein: CAVRDSSGGIQYF
CDR3 DNA: TGTGCCGTAAGGGACTCCTCCGGGGGCATTCAGTACTTC

V gene: TRBV19
J gene: TRBJ1-2
D gene: -
clone size: -
CDR3 protein: CASTPAGTLNYGYTF
CDR3 DNA: TGTGCCAGTACCCCTGCGGGGACTCTTAACTATGGCTACACCTTC

V gene: TRBV2
J gene: TRBJ1-2
D gene: -
clone size: -
CDR3 protein: CASRRRQTADGYTF
CDR3 DNA: TGTGCCAGCAGAAGACGACAGACTGCTGATGGCTACACCTTC

V gene: TRBV19
J gene: TRBJ2-1
D gene: -
clone size: -
CDR3 protein: CASSIPGRGSPHGQFF
CDR3 DNA: TGTGCCAGTAGTATACCGGGAAGGGGCAGCCCCCACGGGCAGTTCTTC

V gene: TRBV5-1
J gene: TRBJ2-1
D gene: TRBD1
clone size: -
CDR3 protein: CASSPGQGINEQFF
CDR3 DNA: TGCGCCAGCAGCCCCGGACAGGGGATCAATGAGCAGTTCTTC

V gene: TRBV14
J gene: TRBJ1-1
D gene: TRBD1
clone size: -
CDR3 protein: CASSRTGSLNTEAFF
CDR3 DNA: TGTGCCAGCAGTCGGACAGGTTCTCTTAACACTGAAGCTTTCTTT

V gene: TRBV2
J gene: TRBJ1-2
D gene: TRBD1
clone size: few
CDR3 protein: CASSSQGATYGYTF
CDR3 DNA: TGTGCCAGCAGTTCGCAGGGGGCCACTTATGGCTACACCTTC

V gene: TRBV2
J gene: TRBJ1-1
D gene: -
clone size: -
CDR3 protein: CASSEADQDGEAFF
CDR3 DNA: TGTGCCAGCAGTGAAGCGGACCAGGACGGGGAAGCTTTCTTT

V gene: TRBV4-1
J gene: TRBJ2-1
D gene: TRBD2
clone size: -
CDR3 protein: CASSQGLALGGSYNEQFF
CDR3 DNA: TGCGCCAGCAGCCAAGGGCTAGCGTTGGGAGGGTCCTACAATGAGCAGTTCTTC

V gene: TRBV7-2
J gene: TRBJ1-3
D gene: -
clone size: -
CDR3 protein: CASSFTPGQSGNTIYF
CDR3 DNA: TGTGCCAGCAGCTTTACCCCAGGGCAATCTGGAAACACCATATATTTT

V gene: TRBV29-1
J gene: TRBJ2-6
D gene: TRBD2
clone size: -
CDR3 protein: CSVADTGGTGANVLTF
CDR3 DNA: TGCAGCGTAGCCGATACGGGGGGAACTGGGGCCAACGTCCTGACTTTC

V gene: TRBV27
J gene: TRBJ2-1
D gene: TRBD2
clone size: -
CDR3 protein: CASKGTSGRGEQFF
CDR3 DNA: TGTGCCAGCAAGGGGACTAGCGGGAGGGGTGAGCAGTTCTTC

V gene: TRBV7-9
J gene: TRBJ2-4
D gene: -
clone size: -
CDR3 protein: CASSQLNIQYF
CDR3 DNA: TGTGCCAGCAGCCAGCTAAACATTCAGTACTTC

V gene: TRBV6-5
J gene: TRBJ1-1
D gene: TRBD1
clone size: once
CDR3 protein: CASRPGQAFPEAFF
CDR3 DNA: TGTGCCAGCAGACCGGGACAGGCCTTCCCTGAAGCTTTCTTT